This TCR beta chain comes out of a study of T-cell reconstitution after alpha-beta-depleted transplantation in children. This clonotype turned up a few times. Germline V lookup: CDR1 DFQATT, CDR2 SNEGSKA (reference sequence). This CDR3 spans 16 amino acids. V shed 4 bases and J 2 bases; nucleotides not matched to a gene: 13. A TCRbeta library incorporating unique molecular identifiers was prepared. Each CDR3 protein gets one entry after TCRdb re-called the PCR reads with MiXCR. The repertoire has some 640,000 distinct CDR3 sequences, roughly 17% of them found once; the top ten carry about 1.1%. This receptor was taken from a human donor who donated a stem cell graft to a child with acute myeloid leukemia. The chain has TRBV20-1 and TRBJ2-7; 8 bases are shared with TRBD1. Sample: PBMCs from the stem cell graft donor, taken from the stem cell graft. The CDR3 DNA is TGCAGTGCTACGGACCACCAGGGGGCCCTTACCTACGAGCAGTACTTC. Protein product: CSATDHQGALTYEQYF.